This TCR beta chain derives from a study of neurological immune-mediated disorders (dated by TCRdb to the late 2010s). Notes on the research overall: The study compared peripheral blood TCR-beta repertoires of HTLV-I-associated myelopathy (HAM/TSP) patients, multiple sclerosis patients and healthy controls using UMI-based sequencing. Longitudinal samples, technical triplicates and paired sorted CD4+ and CD8+ T-cell subsets, alongside PBMC samples, were included among the roughly 97 TCR-beta libraries. The cohort included some 68 subjects: around 15 with HAM/TSP, about 35 with multiple sclerosis, and 20 healthy controls. The full study reports these points: TCR clonal expansion was highest in HAM/TSP patients and lowest in MS patients, with MS patients falling below even healthy controls. Across subjects, expanded clones never shared an identical CDR3 amino acid sequence, which suggests that the TCR-beta repertoires in every group were private.

cDNA was synthesized by template-switch 5'RACE using a primer carrying a 10-nucleotide random unique molecular identifier by which each TCR transcript was tagged. Every sequencing run yielded over 170 million TCR-beta sequences covering 15-18 subjects. The RNeasy kit was used to extract total RNA. Using the KAPA Real-time Library Amplification kit, TCR-beta VDJ regions were amplified with primers for the TCR constant region and the 5'RACE anchor. A first PCR added sample indexes and Illumina adaptors, after which a second PCR increased the library yield. After Ampure bead purification, the TCR product of roughly 650 bp was size-selected on a 2% E-gel SizeSelection system. Library quality was checked on a Bioanalyzer, concentration was measured with Qubit, and libraries were quantified with the Kapa Library Quantification kit before pooling. Paired-end 2 x 150 bp sequencing of the libraries was performed on an Illumina HiSeq 2500. To increase sequence diversity, roughly 24-30% phiX was spiked into each library pool. The authors' pipeline ran thus. The quality-filtered reads were processed with the UMI-based MiGEC pipeline, whose error correction step removed more than 85% of the raw TCR sequences. IMGT germline references were used for aligning VDJ genes, and each clonotype was defined as a unique CDR3 amino acid sequence together with its V-J genes. VDJtools evaluated clonal expansion, Shannon diversity and CDR3 relatedness (CalcPairwiseDistances, ClusterSamples); CLCbio workbench built phylogenetic trees. Using coefficient-of-variation modelling across technical triplicates, the study counted a clone as expanded if it had at least 8 unique UMIs. TCRdb reworked the public reads: Q25 trimming with fastp, MiXCR clone assembly, productive beta chains retained. Here each entry gathers all rows of one CDR3 protein and keeps the most common genes and DNA. For this entry, the V and J calls and clone size follow TCRdb and not the study's own pipeline. The sample contains around 25,000 distinct CDR3 sequences, roughly an eighth of them found a single time. Together, the top ten hold about an eighth of the sample.

Of note for this clonotype: This clone's antigen is unknown. Base qualities are missing; no much larger clone stands one base away.

In the germline V gene (reference sequence), CDR1 corresponds to LNHNV and CDR2 to YYDKDF. The CDR3, from cysteine to phenylalanine, totals 15 residues. Only the CDR3 DNA is retained, 45 bases long and in frame from the first base. Unmatched junction bases come to 7, with V trimmed by 1 base and J by 7 bases. For unsorted PBMC libraries, 2 million PBMCs were used after storage in RNAlater at -80 degrees C until RNA extraction. Peripheral blood underwent Ficoll-Hypaque density gradient centrifugation to isolate PBMCs, which were then cryopreserved in liquid nitrogen. Recombination connected TRBV15 to TRBJ1-1, and 9 bases in between align with TRBD1. Sequenced: PBMCs. The receptor comes from an older woman with HTLV-1-associated myelopathy (HAM/TSP). The CDR3 reads CATSRGQGGRNEAFF. The nucleotide sequence reads TGTGCCACCAGCAGAGGACAGGGGGGAAGGAATGAAGCTTTCTTT.